Below are 19 T cell receptor beta chains sequenced from a single sample in a study of shared clonotypes between healthy human individuals. Repertoires were generated with immunoSEQ multiplex PCR, while TCRdb's copy carries only in-frame clones and drops some. This table holds millions of clones, around nine tenths found once. Sequenced: naive CD4+ T cells sorted from blood. Subset defined: CD45RA+ positively selected. These receptors came from a young man in good health.

This clone was recorded a few times. The rearrangement links TRBV25-1 to TRBJ1-6, with D possibly TRBD1 on 6 matching bases. Trimming pared 2 bases from V and 6 bases from J, leaving 8 bases between. Germline CDR1 MGHDK, CDR2 SYGVNS. The CDR3 has 14 residues. The CDR3 region has the DNA TGTGCCAGCAGTGAAGGACAGCCTAATTCACCCCTCCACTTT. Protein sequence: CASSEGQPNSPLHF.

This clone came up a few times. The rearrangement joins TRBV27 to TRBJ1-5; D gene uncertain. The CDR3 is made up of 15 amino acids. Per the germline V gene, CDR1 is MNHEY and CDR2 is SMNVEV (reference sequence). Trimming stripped 0 bases from V and 3 bases from J, with 9 bases between. Here the CDR3 DNA reads TGTGCCAGCAGTTTATCGAGGCACACCAATCAGCCCCAGCATTTT. It codes for CASSLSRHTNQPQHF.

Turning to this clone: Different DNA sequences within this sample yield the same CDR3. The rearrangement joins TRBV27 to TRBJ1-1; no definite D call. Germline V CDR1 and CDR2: MNHEY, SMNVEV (reference sequence). CDR3 size: 15 residues. V lost 0 bases, J lost 4 bases, and 12 bases lay in between. The CDR3 DNA is TGTGCCAGCAGTTTATCTTCAGCCGGAGGCACTGAAGCTTTCTTT. It yields the protein CASSLSSAGGTEAFF.

V usage is TRBV7-6 and J usage is TRBJ2-7; a possible D gene is TRBD2 (6 bases). The V end was cut by 5 bases, the J end by 2 bases, with 13 bases between. The germline gives CDR1 SGHVS, CDR2 FNYEAQ. This CDR3 is built from 14 residues. In nucleotides, the CDR3 is TGTGCCAGCAGCCGCGGGGCAGGAGCCTACGAGCAGTACTTC. Encoded protein: CASSRGAGAYEQYF.

This clone was recorded once. J is TRBJ1-2 and V is TRBV12-5, with D uncertain. The CDR3 totals 13 residues. From germline, CDR1 is LGHNT and CDR2 FRNRAP. The V gene lost 7 bases and the J gene lost 5 bases, with 14 bases spanning the gap. CDR3 amino acids: CASAPYTGYGYTF. CDR3 coding DNA: TGTGCTAGTGCCCCCTATACGGGGTATGGCTACACCTTC. The full variable domain, in which reference TRBV12-5 and TRBJ1-2 provide the parts outside the CDR3, is DARVTQTPRHKVTEMGQEVTMRCQPILGHNTVFWYRQTMMQGLELLAYFRNRAPLDDSGMPKDRFSAEMPDATLATLKIQPSEPRDSAVYFCASAPYTGYGYTFGSGTRLTVV.

The gene calls are TRBV5-6 and TRBJ1-2; D call uncertain. The CDR3 consists of 11 residues. Germline V lookup: CDR1 SGHDT, CDR2 YYEEEE. V lost 3 bases and J 7 bases, leaving 7 bases between the germline ends. CDR3 sequence: CASSSNGGYTF. DNA of the CDR3: TGTGCCAGCAGCTCGAACGGTGGCTACACCTTC.

The V gene is TRBV6-1, the J gene TRBJ1-1, with D unresolved. CDR1 and CDR2 (germline): MNHNS, SASEGT. CDR3 size: 13 residues. V lost 6 bases and J lost 0, with 8 bases in between. CDR3 sequence: CASRDLLNTEAFF. Here the CDR3 DNA reads TGTGCCAGCAGAGACTTATTGAACACTGAAGCTTTCTTT.

The J gene is TRBJ1-2, the V gene TRBV7-6, with 7 bases aligning to TRBD1. The junction had 7 bases not matched to a gene; V was cut back by 5 bases and J by 4 bases. CDR3 length equals 14 residues. From germline, CDR1 is SGHVS and CDR2 FNYEAQ. The CDR3 region is CASSEKTGSYGYTF. CDR3 bases: TGTGCCAGCAGCGAAAAGACAGGGAGCTATGGCTACACCTTC. Complete variable domain (other parts from reference TRBV7-6 and TRBJ1-2): GAGVSQSPRYKVTKRGQDVALRCDPISGHVSLYWYRQALGQGPEFLTYFNYEAQQDKSGLPNDRFSAERPEGSISTLTIQRTEQRDSAMYRCASSEKTGSYGYTFGSGTRLTVV.

The chain couples TRBV6-5 to TRBJ1-2, with D maybe TRBD1 (5 bases). The CDR3 is 14 residues long. Germline-derived CDR1 and CDR2 are MNHEY and SVGAGI. V lost 10 bases, J lost 0 bases, and 15 bases lay in between. The CDR3 reads CATLGRETNYGYTF. The CDR3 DNA reads TGTGCCACCTTGGGGCGGGAAACTAACTATGGCTACACCTTC.

The chain is built from TRBV5-4 and TRBJ2-1, with D perhaps being TRBD1 or TRBD2 (6 bases each). Germline V gives CDR1 SGHNT, CDR2 YYREEE (reference sequence). The CDR3 spans 17 residues. V lost 4 bases to trimming and J lost 5 bases, with 22 bases between them. Here the CDR3 DNA reads TGTGCCAGCAGCATAGACAGGAGGGGCCCTACGAACAATGAGCAGTTCTTC. Its protein product is CASSIDRRGPTNNEQFF.

This chain links TRBV6-5 with TRBJ2-7; TRBD2 might be the D (6 bases). V was trimmed by 5 bases and J by 7 bases, leaving 9 bases between them. The CDR3 is 11 residues long. CDR1 is MNHEY, CDR2 SVGAGI, per germline. In DNA, the CDR3 is TGTGCCAGCAGTGACGCGGGGGAGCAGTACTTC. This sequence encodes CASSDAGEQYF.

The chain is built from TRBV28 and TRBJ1-4; a weak D match, TRBD1 (5 bases). Germline CDR1 and CDR2: MDHEN and SYDVKM. The ends were cut back, 5 bases at V and 13 bases at J, with 11 bases in the middle. The CDR3 is 11 amino acids. DNA of the CDR3: TGTGCCAGCAGTCCCAACGGGGGACTGTTTTTT. Its translation is CASSPNGGLFF. Full variable domain (missing parts from reference TRBV28 and TRBJ1-4): DVKVTQSSRYLVKRTGEKVFLECVQDMDHENMFWYRQDPGLGLRLIYFSYDVKMKEKGDIPEGYSVSREKKERFSLILESASTNQTSMYLCASSPNGGLFFGSGTQLSVL.

This rearrangement joins TRBV30 to TRBJ2-1, with D maybe TRBD2 (5 bases). The CDR3 totals 12 residues. Germline CDR1 reads GTSNPN; CDR2 reads SVGIG (reference sequence). V lost 3 bases and J lost 6, with 9 bases in between. The CDR3 DNA reads as TGTGCCTGGAGGGACTCTGGCAATGAGCAGTTCTTC. Its translation is CAWRDSGNEQFF.

The chain combines TRBV10-3 with TRBJ2-7; maybe TRBD1 (5 bases). This CDR3 region has 13 residues. CDR1 and CDR2 from the germline V gene are ENHRY and SYGVKD. V was trimmed by 10 bases and J by 0 bases, leaving 13 bases between them. Here the CDR3 DNA reads TGTGCCACCACAGGCGTAGGCTCCTACGAGCAGTACTTC. This codes for CATTGVGSYEQYF.

This chain uses TRBV11-2 with TRBJ2-5; D is possibly TRBD1 or TRBD2 (5 bases each). Looked up from germline, CDR1 is SGHAT and CDR2 is FQNNGV. This CDR3 region has 19 residues. The V and J ends lost 3 bases and 5 bases respectively, with 28 bases between them. The CDR3 loop reads CASSFRPGPGFSWGETQYF. In DNA form, the CDR3 reads TGTGCCAGCAGCTTTAGGCCGGGCCCTGGGTTCAGCTGGGGGGAGACCCAGTACTTC.

The chain has TRBV4-1 and TRBJ2-1; maybe TRBD2 (5 bases). The CDR3 contains 13 residues. Germline loops: CDR1 MGHRA, CDR2 YSYEKL. The V and J ends lost 2 bases and 9 bases respectively, with 11 bases between them. The CDR3 loop reads CASSQTLVIEQFF. In nucleotides, the CDR3 is TGCGCCAGCAGCCAAACACTAGTCATTGAGCAGTTCTTC.

Note on this clone: Other DNA sequences in the same sample also yield this CDR3. The V call is TRBV30, the J call TRBJ2-3; TRBD2 matches 12 bases. Trimming took 0 bases from V and 4 from J; bases not matched to a gene: 5. There are 16 residues in the CDR3. CDR1 is GTSNPN, CDR2 SVGIG, per germline (reference sequence). The DNA of the CDR3 is TGTGCCTGGAGTGTAGGGCTAGCGGGGGGGCCAGATACGCAGTATTTT. Protein product: CAWSVGLAGGPDTQYF.

Comment on this clone: This specimen includes other DNA sequences encoding the same CDR3. This rearrangement joins TRBV18 to TRBJ1-2; a possible D gene is TRBD1 (5 bases). Germline-derived CDR1 and CDR2 are KGHSH and LQKENI. The CDR3 runs 14 residues. Between the trimmed V and J ends, which lost 3 bases and 1 base, there was a span of 9 bases. This CDR3 reads CASSPGRINYGYTF. CDR3 DNA sequence: TGTGCCAGCTCACCGGGACGGATTAACTATGGCTACACCTTC.

Of note for this clone: One junction end does not reproduce the germline sequence, and a read error may be involved. The rearrangement links TRBV6-5 to TRBJ1-2; D unresolved. The CDR3 extends over 16 amino acids. Germline CDR1 and CDR2: MNHEY and SVGAGI. Written as DNA, the CDR3 is TGTGCCAGCAGCTACTTGGTGGCCAAAGCTAACTATGGCTACACCTTC. It is translated as CASSYLVAKANYGYTF.